This T cell receptor (beta chain) comes out of a study of T cell repertoires in cytomegalovirus infection. Overall study context: Public TCR beta signatures marked donors with CMV infection and the matching HLA.

The study, taken as a whole, reports: Ex vivo responses were dominated by HLA-C-restricted CMV-specific TCR beta clonotypes. Public TCR beta family frequency separated CMV-and-HLA carriers, including in an independent cohort.

This clonotype has more than one count but fewer than ten. Its antigen is undetermined. TCRdb re-called the reads through MiXCR, storing one row per CDR3 protein. The sample lists roughly 600,000 distinct CDR3 sequences, less than 25% occurring once. This clonotype originated in a human donor in good health (CMV status not recorded). Some clones in this sample may be carry-over from other donors' samples. The specimen was CD8+ T cells from PBMCs.

The CDR3 region has the DNA TGCAGCGTTGTAGGCCGGGGACTAGATAACACCGGGGAGCTGTTTTTT. Translating it yields CSVVGRGLDNTGELFF. The V and J genes are TRBV29-1 and TRBJ2-2; 8 bases map to TRBD2. Looked up from germline, CDR1 is SQVTM and CDR2 is ANQGSEA. This CDR3 comprises 16 residues. V dropped 4 bases and J dropped 2; count of bases not matched to a gene: 9.